The 5 T cell receptor beta chains given below trace back to one sample, sequenced in a study of blood T cell repertoires in COVID-19. Here immunoSEQ multiplex PCR was the method, and the copy in TCRdb shows in-frame clones only, minus some. Here the sample spans approximately 180,000 clones, over 80% being singletons. Sequencing was carried out using peripheral blood. All receptors derive from a woman aged 40 to 49 with COVID-19, enrolled during active disease.

The gene calls are TRBV7-2 and TRBJ1-2; D might be TRBD1 (5 bases). Germline CDR1 SGHTA, CDR2 FQGNSA. CDR3 length: 14 amino acids. Deletions cut 3 bases from V and 5 bases from J, with 13 bases between. Here the CDR3 reads CASSFGREEYGYTF. In DNA, the CDR3 is TGTGCCAGCAGCTTTGGCAGGGAGGAGTATGGCTACACCTTC.

The chain joins TRBV19 to TRBJ1-5; D is possibly TRBD1 (6 bases). V was cut by 5 bases and J by 4 bases, with 9 bases left in between. Per germline, CDR1 LNHDA and CDR2 SQIVND (reference sequence). CDR3 length: 13 amino acids. In nucleotides, the CDR3 is TGTGCCAGTAGTTCCACAGGGAATCAGCCCCAGCATTTT. It specifies CASSSTGNQPQHF.

V gene TRBV27 combines with J gene TRBJ2-3; TRBD2 might be the D (5 bases). Trimming left V 4 bases short and J 3 bases short, with 14 bases between. Germline V CDR1 and CDR2: MNHEY, SMNVEV (reference sequence). The length of the CDR3 is 15 residues. CDR3 sequence (DNA): TGTGCCAGCAGTTCACTAAGGAGGCCTACAGATACGCAGTATTTT. It yields the protein CASSSLRRPTDTQYF.

This clone has just a few counts. V gene TRBV24-1 combines with J gene TRBJ2-5; D gene unclear. This CDR3 is built from 15 residues. Germline CDR1 is KGHDR and CDR2 is SFDVKD. The V end lost 3 bases, the J end lost 0 bases, and 10 bases lay between the germline ends. CDR3 sequence (DNA): TGTGCCACCAGTGATCCGCGGCAACACCAAGAGACCCAGTACTTC. This translates into CATSDPRQHQETQYF.

The chain employs TRBV28 and TRBJ1-4; unclear D gene. Trimming shortened V by 3 bases and J by 8 bases, and 16 bases separated the two germline ends. The CDR3 has 15 amino acids. Looked up from germline, CDR1 is MDHEN and CDR2 is SYDVKM. CDR3 region: CASSLLAKSVEKLFF. The CDR3 nucleotides read TGTGCCAGCAGTTTGTTAGCTAAGTCGGTGGAAAAACTGTTTTTT.